These 24 T cell receptor beta chains were all obtained from the same sample, sequenced in a study of tumor-infiltrating lymphocytes in primary liver carcinoma. Total RNA (roughly 540 ng) served as template for TCR beta cDNA synthesis primed by a constant-region primer. Three rounds of nested multiplex PCR with slightly modified ARM-PCR produced TCR beta libraries. Investigators reported that the first two PCR rounds, at around 10 cycles each, used TRBV1-TRBV30 forward primers with a C-beta reverse primer. TCRdb independently ran MiXCR on the multiplex PCR reads; one entry per CDR3 protein. The data hold around 120,000 distinct CDR3 sequences, with about two thirds observed a single time. Total RNA and DNA came together from 20-30 mg of bulk tissue without cell sorting. What was sequenced was tumor-adjacent normal liver tissue. These receptors came from a woman aged 55-70 years with primary liver carcinoma and hepatitis B virus infection.

About this clonotype itself: Since no conserved phenylalanine or tryptophan closes the CDR3, a read error is the likely cause. CDR3 amino acids: CANSPRTAGLREQYL. The CDR3 DNA reads as TGTGCCAACAGCCCTCGAACAGCAGGACTACGCGAGCAGTACCTC. The chain has TRBV11-1 and TRBJ2-7; D possibly corresponds to TRBD2 (6 bases). Germline values: CDR1 SGHAT, CDR2 FQDESV (reference sequence). The CDR3 spans 15 residues.

As regards this clonotype: Compared with germline, one end of the junction differs, possibly owing to a read error. J is TRBJ2-1 and V is TRBV30, with D maybe TRBD2 (5 bases). Germline CDR1 reads GTSNPN; CDR2 reads SVGIG (reference sequence). This CDR3 region has 14 residues. CDR3 DNA sequence: TGTCCCTGGAGGAGTGTTCGGTACTACAATGAGCAGTTCTTC. It encodes CPWRSVRYYNEQFF. Supplemented by reference TRBV30 and TRBJ2-1, the full variable domain reads SQTIHQWPATLVQPVGSPLSLECTVEGTSNPNLYWYRQAAGRGLQLLFYSVGIGQISSEVPQNLSASRPQDRQFILSSKKLLLSDSGFYLCPWRSVRYYNEQFFGPGTRLTVL.

As to this clonotype: A single base separates this from a much larger clone, so it may be a read error. This sequence joins TRBV28 and TRBJ2-5, with 13 bases fitting TRBD2. This CDR3 comprises 17 residues. Germline V gene lookup returns CDR1 MDHEN and CDR2 SYDVKM. Germline trimming cut 3 bases from V and 4 bases from J; bases unmatched to any gene: 8. The CDR3 region has the DNA TGTGCCAGCAGTTTGTTGTCACTAGCGGGAGGGGGAGAGACCCAGTACTTC. Protein sequence: CASSLLSLAGGGETQYF.

Turning to this clonotype: It may be a read error: a sequence one base away is much more abundant. This chain links TRBV10-3 with TRBJ1-3, with D maybe TRBD1 (6 bases). V lost 4 bases and J 2 bases, leaving 21 bases between the germline ends. Germline CDR1 ENHRY, CDR2 SYGVKD. This CDR3 region has 18 residues. CDR3 DNA: TGTGCCATCAGTGGGGGCGGACAGAGAGACTGGACTGGAAACACCATATATTTT. It is translated as CAISGGGQRDWTGNTIYF.

Points on this clonotype: The junction differs from germline at one of its ends, possibly a read error. The V call is TRBV5-1, the J call TRBJ2-1; D is possibly TRBD2 (6 bases). In germline, CDR1 is SGHRS, CDR2 YFSETQ. The CDR3 runs 14 residues. CDR3 residues: CTSGAGNSYNEQFF. The CDR3 DNA reads as TGCACCAGCGGAGCGGGTAACTCCTACAATGAGCAGTTCTTC.

Details on this clonotype: With a much larger clone just one base away, this may be a read error. The DNA of the CDR3 is TGCAGCGTTGAGCGAGGGGAGTGCACAGATACGCAGTATTTT. Protein product: CSVERGECTDTQYF. The chain couples TRBV29-1 to TRBJ2-3; D is perhaps TRBD1 or TRBD2 (5 bases each). Germline CDR1 is SQVTM and CDR2 is ANQGSEA. The CDR3 totals 14 residues. The V end was cut by 3 bases, the J end by 1 base, with 11 bases between.

This clonotype was observed once. A read error may account for a junction end that differs from germline. The chain couples TRBV11-2 to TRBJ2-1; TRBD2 might be the D (5 bases). Germline-derived CDR1 and CDR2 are SGHAT and FQNNGV. CDR3 size: 17 residues. CDR3 DNA sequence: TGTGCCAGCAGCTTTATCCCACTGGGGAGCTCCTACTATGAGCAGTTCTTC. Translation: CASSFIPLGSSYYEQFF.

A note on this clonotype: A read error may produce the germline difference seen at one junction end. The chain couples TRBV11-2 to TRBJ1-5, with D tentatively TRBD1 (5 bases). This CDR3 spans 15 amino acids. CDR1 SGHAT and CDR2 FQNNGV come from the germline V gene. The CDR3 DNA reads TGTGTCAGCAGCTTTGGGCAGGGAGACAATCAGCCCCAGCATTTT. Its protein product is CVSSFGQGDNQPQHF.

This clonotype was observed a single time. The junction departs from germline at one end; a sequencing error may be responsible. The chain links TRBV5-4 to TRBJ2-5, with TRBD1 matching over 7 bases. The germline CDR1 and CDR2 sequences are SGHNT and YYREEE (reference sequence). The CDR3 sequence is 13 residues long. The CDR3 coding sequence is TGTGCCAGCAGCTCATCAGGGGGAGAGACACAGTACTTC. This translates into CASSSSGGETQYF.

Turning to this clonotype: A much larger clone is a single base away; this may be a read error. The chain uses TRBV7-9 and TRBJ2-3; D may be TRBD2 (5 bases). Trimming took 4 bases from V and 2 from J, leaving 13 bases between them. The germline V gene has CDR1 SEHNR and CDR2 FQNEAQ (reference sequence). This CDR3 contains 15 residues. CDR3 sequence: CASSSRAASTDTQYF. The DNA of the CDR3 is TGTGCCAGCAGCTCCCGAGCGGCCTCCACAGATACGCAGTATTTT.

About this clonotype: One end of the junction fails to match germline, which may point to a read error. This chain uses TRBV5-1 with TRBJ2-6; possibly TRBD1 for D (5 bases). The V gene's germline CDR1 is SGHRS and CDR2 YFSETQ. The CDR3 is 13 residues long. The chain's CDR3 is CASSSSGANVPTF. Written as DNA, the CDR3 is TGCGCCAGCAGCTCCTCTGGGGCCAACGTCCCGACTTTC.

The chain has TRBV5-1 and TRBJ2-2, with unresolved D. The CDR3 consists of 14 residues. Trimming stripped 0 bases from V and 4 bases from J, with 7 bases between. Germline lookup yields CDR1 SGHRS and CDR2 YFSETQ. The CDR3 bases are TGCGCCAGCAGCTTGGGGCAGGCCACCGGGGAGCTGTTTTTT. This translates into CASSLGQATGELFF.

To note about this clonotype: Compared with germline, one end of the junction differs, possibly owing to a read error. V usage is TRBV5-1 and J usage is TRBJ2-1; a possible D gene is TRBD2 (5 bases). This CDR3 has 15 residues. Germline CDR1 reads SGHRS; CDR2 reads YFSETQ. The CDR3 here is CASSLVLGDGNEQLF. CDR3 bases: TGCGCCAGCAGCTTGGTCTTGGGAGATGGCAATGAGCAGCTCTTC.

This clonotype was detected many times. The CDR3 DNA follows: TGTGCCAGCAGTGATTTGAGGGCTTTACGCTACGAGCAGTACTTC. Amino acids: CASSDLRALRYEQYF. The chain is built from TRBV6-1 and TRBJ2-7, with TRBD2 as a possible D gene (5 bases). This CDR3 spans 15 amino acids. With 3 bases removed from V and 3 bases from J, the gap between germline ends came to 15 bases. Germline V gives CDR1 MNHNS, CDR2 SASEGT.

This clonotype was counted at least ten times. The chain is built from TRBV7-9 and TRBJ2-1, with D maybe TRBD1 (7 bases). Looked up from germline, CDR1 is SEHNR and CDR2 is FQNEAQ (reference sequence). V shed 7 bases and J shed 0 bases, with 22 bases lying between them. The CDR3 contains 18 residues. The CDR3, as DNA: TGTGCCAGCACAACACCCACCCAGGGGGGAGGCTCCTACAATGAGCAGTTCTTC. This gives the protein CASTTPTQGGGSYNEQFF.

This clonotype occurred many times. The genes are TRBV6-5 and TRBJ2-1, with a weak D call TRBD2 (5 bases). There are 13 residues in the CDR3. Trimming removed 2 bases from V and 4 bases from J, with 6 bases in between. The germline V gene encodes CDR1 MNHEY and CDR2 SVGAGI. CDR3 in DNA: TGTGCCAGCAGTTACCGGGATTACAATGAGCAGTTCTTC. It specifies CASSYRDYNEQFF.

About this clonotype itself: One junction end does not reproduce the germline sequence, and a read error may be involved. The chain carries TRBV11-2 and TRBJ2-1; no definite D call. CDR3 length: 18 residues. The germline V gene encodes CDR1 SGHAT and CDR2 FQNNGV. CDR3 nucleotide sequence: TGTGCTAGCAGCCTTCGATTAGCTGGAGTTGGATCCTACAATGAGCAGTTCTTC. Its translation is CASSLRLAGVGSYNEQFF.

With respect to this clonotype: Lacking the conserved final phenylalanine or tryptophan, this CDR3 likely reflects a read error. This chain links TRBV29-1 with TRBJ2-7, with D possibly being TRBD1 (6 bases). V was clipped by 4 bases and J by 2 bases, with 9 bases between them. The CDR3 sequence is 12 residues long. Per the germline V gene, CDR1 is SQVTM and CDR2 is ANQGSEA. The CDR3: CSVAGQTYEQYI. CDR3 bases: TGCAGCGTTGCTGGACAGACCTACGAGCAGTACATC.

Turning to this clonotype: Being one base from a much bigger clone, this may be a read error. The chain couples TRBV12-3 or TRBV12-4 to TRBJ2-7, with 10 bases aligning to TRBD1. Trimming cost V 8 bases and J 6 bases; bases outside gene matches: 16. The CDR3 covers 16 residues. The CDR3 loop reads CASGWSTGTGEGEQYF. In DNA form, the CDR3 reads TGTGCCAGCGGATGGTCAACCGGGACAGGGGAGGGCGAGCAGTACTTC.

In this sample, this clonotype turned up many times. The genes are TRBV6-5 and TRBJ2-7, with a weak D call TRBD1 (5 bases). With 10 bases removed from V and 0 bases from J, the gap between germline ends came to 13 bases. CDR1 and CDR2 (germline): MNHEY, SVGAGI. The CDR3 has 13 amino acids. The CDR3 coding sequence is TGTGCCACCGGAAGGACAATCTCCTACGAGCAGTACTTC. Amino acids: CATGRTISYEQYF.

On this clonotype: One end of the junction fails to match germline, which may point to a read error. The gene calls are TRBV12-3 or TRBV12-4 and TRBJ1-2; 10 bases map to TRBD1. This CDR3 region has 13 residues. The CDR3 reads CASSLGTGGDYSF. Here the CDR3 DNA reads TGTGCCAGCAGTTTAGGGACAGGGGGAGACTACTCCTTC.

A word on this clonotype: An end of the junction does not agree with germline; a read error may underlie this. This chain links TRBV12-3 or TRBV12-4 with TRBJ2-2, with D maybe TRBD1 (6 bases). This CDR3 is built from 14 residues. DNA for the CDR3: TGTGTCAGCAGTTCGACAGGTCCTACCGGGGAGCTGTTTTTC. Amino acids: CVSSSTGPTGELFF.

The chain is built from TRBV29-1 and TRBJ1-2; 7 nucleotides agree with TRBD1. V shed 4 bases and J 8 bases; nucleotides not matched to a gene: 10. The CDR3 contains 13 residues. Germline V gene sequence: CDR1 SQVTM, CDR2 ANQGSEA. The CDR3 nucleotides are TGCAGCGTTGTTGGGACAGAATGGGAGGGCTACACCTTC. Translating gives CSVVGTEWEGYTF.

Note on this clonotype: A much larger clone lies a single base off, so this may be a read error. The chain recombines TRBV28 with TRBJ2-7; the match to TRBD1 covers 9 bases. This CDR3 has 14 residues. V trimming: 6 bases; J trimming: 5 bases; junction bases outside the gene matches: 8. Germline loops: CDR1 MDHEN, CDR2 SYDVKM. CDR3 sequence (DNA): TGTGCCAGCAGGCGGGACAGGGTAGGCCACGAGCAGTACTTC. As protein: CASRRDRVGHEQYF. Full variable domain (outside the CDR3, taken from reference TRBV28 and TRBJ2-7): DVKVTQSSRYLVKRTGEKVFLECVQDMDHENMFWYRQDPGLGLRLIYFSYDVKMKEKGDIPEGYSVSREKKERFSLILESASTNQTSMYLCASRRDRVGHEQYFGPGTRLTVT.